These 5 T cell receptor beta chains were sequenced from one sample in a study of T cells after somatic rescue of genetic block. Profiled with immunoSEQ multiplex PCR; TCRdb holds only in-frame clones, not every one. The sample carries approximately 16,000 clones, approximately 70% recorded once. The sequenced sample was peripheral blood mononuclear cells (PBMCs). These receptor sequences come from a man between 18 and 35 years old.

The J gene is TRBJ2-7, the V gene TRBV30; D is ambiguous. CDR1 GTSNPN and CDR2 SVGIG come from the germline V gene (reference sequence). The V end was cut by 4 bases, the J end by 2 bases, with 9 bases between. The CDR3 totals 12 residues. The CDR3: CAWNTAPYEQYF. DNA of the CDR3: TGTGCCTGGAACACTGCCCCCTACGAGCAGTACTTC.

CDR3 sequence: CASSLGPGGRETQYF. CDR3 sequence (DNA): TGTGCCAGCAGCCTAGGTCCGGGGGGGCGAGAGACCCAGTACTTC. The rearrangement uses TRBV14 and TRBJ2-5; 8 bases are a match to TRBD2. The germline V gene has CDR1 SGHDN and CDR2 FVKESK. The CDR3 length is 15 residues. V lost 4 bases, J lost 4 bases, and 8 bases stayed unmatched.

This chain joins TRBV5-1 and TRBJ1-4; 9 positions match TRBD1. The CDR3 contains 16 residues. CDR1 and CDR2 (germline): SGHRS, YFSETQ. V lost 0 bases and J lost 3; bases outside the gene matches: 3. CDR3 nucleotide sequence: TGCGCCAGCAGCTTGGGACAGGGGGGCCCTAATGAAAAACTGTTTTTT. It specifies CASSLGQGGPNEKLFF.

This clone has just a few counts. V gene TRBV18 combines with J gene TRBJ2-7; D unclear. The CDR3 has 16 residues. The V and J ends lost 6 bases and 0 bases respectively, with 18 bases between them. Germline V gene data show CDR1 as KGHSH and CDR2 as LQKENI. In DNA, the CDR3 is TGTGCCAGCTCCTCTGAAGGGCTCCAACCCTCCTACGAGCAGTACTTC. Its protein product is CASSSEGLQPSYEQYF.

CDR3 in DNA: TGTGCCACCAGCAGAGATTGGGCGGGAGGGCCTTCAGATACGCAGTATTTT. Its protein is CATSRDWAGGPSDTQYF. V gene TRBV15 combines with J gene TRBJ2-3; 9 bases match TRBD2. The CDR3 is 17 amino acids. After removal of 0 bases from V and 4 bases from J, the junction contained 8 bases not matched to a gene. Per germline, CDR1 LNHNV and CDR2 YYDKDF (reference sequence).